Sequencing of this TCR beta chain was carried out in a study of cytomegalovirus exposure and HLA in healthy donors. At the level of the study: Among the 300 to 500 donors who were genotyped, over 70% fell in the genetic ancestry cluster that is associated with self-reported Caucasian donors.

Germline CDR1 reads MDHEN; CDR2 reads SYDVKM. V lost 6 bases and J lost 7, with 16 bases in between. The CDR3 is 15 residues long. The study, taken as a whole, reports: In a later analysis, at a false discovery rate of 0.05, roughly 18,000 TCR beta sequences were associated with HLA alleles. In an earlier analysis, most TCR beta V segments were productive about 87% or about 30% of the time.

This clone was observed a single time. Its antigen is currently unknown. Researchers ran the PCR with 60 Vbeta and 13 Jbeta primers. As handled by the study authors: A follow-up analysis tallied tens of millions of unique TCR beta chains, roughly 10 million shared. The data were produced by immunoSEQ multiplex PCR, yet TCRdb's version contains in-frame clones alone and is incomplete. Clone size and V and J calls were adopted from that table, with D and trimming inferred from the DNA. The data contain approximately 190,000 clones, roughly 70% of them singletons. V and J are TRBV28 and TRBJ1-6; the D gene is possibly TRBD1 (6 bases). What was sequenced was PBMCs. This clonotype was sampled from a man aged 35-49 years in good health and CMV-seropositive. In DNA, the CDR3 is TGTGCCAGCAGCACGGACAGATTGGGGAATTCACCCCTCCACTTT. Encoded protein: CASSTDRLGNSPLHF.